These 18 T cell receptor beta chains were sequenced from one sample in a study of T cells in Graves' hyperthyroidism and ophthalmopathy. Amplification targeted TCR beta CDR3 regions from RNA transcripts. The HTBI primer set drove a first-round RT-PCR of the TCR CDR3. One entry per CDR3 protein results from TCRdb running MiXCR on the multiplex PCR reads. This sample carries roughly 350,000 distinct CDR3 sequences, approximately 15% of them seen once, and the ten largest clones take 20% to 25%. The sequenced sample consisted of blood. The source of these receptors is a woman in her twenties or thirties with Graves' hyperthyroidism.

In this sample, this clonotype turned up many times. This CDR3 reads CASSLLSGPGELFF. In nucleotides, the CDR3 is TGTGCCAGCAGCTTACTAAGCGGTCCCGGGGAGCTGTTTTTT. The chain uses TRBV7-3 and TRBJ2-2; possibly TRBD2 for D (5 bases). Germline values: CDR1 SGHTA, CDR2 FQGTGA. The CDR3 runs 14 residues. Trimming removed 2 bases from V and 6 bases from J, with 10 bases in between.

This clonotype was detected many times. The chain carries TRBV20-1 and TRBJ2-1, with 14 bases that match TRBD2. The CDR3 has 16 amino acids. V was pared by 1 base and J by 10 bases, with 9 bases of the junction left unmatched. The V gene's germline CDR1 is DFQATT and CDR2 SNEGSKA (reference sequence). The CDR3 reads CSARGQTSGRAGEQFF. The DNA of the CDR3 is TGCAGTGCTAGAGGTCAGACTAGCGGGAGGGCGGGGGAGCAGTTCTTC.

This clonotype was recorded at least ten times. J is TRBJ2-1 and V is TRBV2, with no clear D. Germline V gene sequence: CDR1 SNHLY, CDR2 FYNNEI. The CDR3 consists of 15 residues. Trimming left V 5 bases short and J 0 bases short, with 11 bases between. The CDR3 DNA reads as TGTGCCAGCAGTACAGTGAGAAGCTCCTACAATGAGCAGTTCTTC. Its protein is CASSTVRSSYNEQFF.

The chain employs TRBV18 and TRBJ1-1, with TRBD1 identical over 7 bases. Losses at the gene ends were 3 bases for V and 10 bases for J; bases not matched to a gene: 5. The germline V gene has CDR1 KGHSH and CDR2 LQKENI. The CDR3 is 12 amino acids. In DNA form, the CDR3 reads TGTGCCAGCTCACCGTACAGGGGTACAGCTTTCTTT. This translates into CASSPYRGTAFF.

This clonotype was picked up many times. The CDR3 region is CASSVEASGSYEQYF. CDR3 coding DNA: TGTGCCAGCAGCGTAGAGGCTAGCGGCTCCTACGAGCAGTACTTC. J is TRBJ2-7 and V is TRBV9; 7 nucleotides line up with TRBD2. Germline-derived CDR1 and CDR2 are SGDLS and YYNGEE. CDR3 length: 15 residues. Unmatched junction bases numbered 3, after V lost 0 bases and J lost 0 bases.

Concerning this clonotype: A much larger clone sits a single nucleotide away, making a read error possible. CDR3: CASSDRGTEFYNEQFF. The CDR3 bases are TGTGCCAGCAGTGATCGGGGGACAGAATTCTACAATGAGCAGTTCTTC. This sequence joins TRBV6-1 and TRBJ2-1, with D possibly matching TRBD1 (7 bases). Between the trimmed V and J ends, which lost 3 bases and 3 bases, there was a span of 15 bases. Looked up from germline, CDR1 is MNHNS and CDR2 is SASEGT. The CDR3 is 16 residues long.

The rearrangement uses TRBV29-1 and TRBJ1-1, with TRBD1 matching 8 bases. The CDR3 is 18 amino acids. The V and J ends lost 6 bases and 2 bases, in that order; junction bases with no gene match: 20. Germline V gene sequence: CDR1 SQVTM, CDR2 ANQGSEA. In DNA form, the CDR3 reads TGCAGCGTCACCCGAGGACAGGGCCTGGGGAGGGGTAACACTGAAGCTTTCTTT. This sequence encodes CSVTRGQGLGRGNTEAFF.

The gene calls are TRBV29-1 and TRBJ2-2; 8 nucleotides match TRBD2. V was pared by 5 bases and J by 4 bases, with 18 bases of the junction left unmatched. Per the germline V gene, CDR1 is SQVTM and CDR2 is ANQGSEA. The CDR3 totals 18 residues. The CDR3 sequence: CSVPTLAGRGGGTGELFF. The CDR3 bases are TGCAGCGTTCCGACTCTAGCGGGCCGTGGGGGGGGCACCGGGGAGCTGTTTTTT.

This rearrangement joins TRBV19 to TRBJ1-5; TRBD1 matches at 7 bases. V trimming: 3 bases; J trimming: 5 bases; junction bases outside the gene matches: 4. Germline V gene data show CDR1 as LNHDA and CDR2 as SQIVND (reference sequence). CDR3 size: 14 residues. DNA of the CDR3: TGTGCCAGTAGTATCCCAGACAGGGATCAGCCCCAGCATTTT. Its protein product is CASSIPDRDQPQHF. Full variable domain (missing parts from reference TRBV19 and TRBJ1-5): DGGITQSPKYLFRKEGQNVTLSCEQNLNHDAMYWYRQDPGQGLRLIYYSQIVNDFQKGDIAEGYSVSREKKESFPLTVTSAQKNPTAFYLCASSIPDRDQPQHFGDGTRLSIL.

This clonotype was seen repeatedly, ten times or more. The V and J genes are TRBV2 and TRBJ2-3; tentatively, D is TRBD1 or TRBD2 (6 bases each). Trimming shortened V by 4 bases and J by 1 base, and 12 bases separated the two germline ends. This CDR3 contains 15 residues. Per germline, CDR1 SNHLY and CDR2 FYNNEI. The chain's CDR3 is CASSAGAGGTDTQYF. The CDR3 region has the DNA TGTGCCAGCAGTGCGGGGGCGGGCGGCACAGATACGCAGTATTTT.

This clonotype was recorded many times. The chain recombines TRBV20-1 with TRBJ2-7, with unresolved D. V lost 0 bases, J lost 3 bases, and 12 bases lay in between. Per the germline V gene, CDR1 is DFQATT and CDR2 is SNEGSKA (reference sequence). This CDR3 has 14 amino acids. The DNA of the CDR3 is TGCAGTGCTAGAGATTCTGGTAATTTCTACGAGCAGTACTTC. Protein sequence: CSARDSGNFYEQYF.

This clonotype was seen many times. The gene calls are TRBV10-3 and TRBJ1-4, with D hard to call. V shed 3 bases and J shed 6 bases, with 11 bases lying between them. The germline V gene has CDR1 ENHRY and CDR2 SYGVKD. CDR3 size: 14 residues. CDR3 sequence (DNA): TGTGCCATCAGTGACAAGGCGGGCGATGAAAAACTGTTTTTT. Protein: CAISDKAGDEKLFF.

CDR3 sequence (DNA): TGTGCCACGGGGGCGTCTTTTGGCAACGAGCAGTACTTC. This sequence encodes CATGASFGNEQYF. The chain couples TRBV19 to TRBJ2-7; D is possibly TRBD1 or TRBD2 (6 bases each). Germline lookup yields CDR1 LNHDA and CDR2 SQIVND (reference sequence). Trimming left V 10 bases short and J 5 bases short, with 18 bases between. This CDR3 spans 13 amino acids.

This clonotype appeared many times. The rearrangement uses TRBV28 and TRBJ2-7; 11 bases agree with TRBD2. Germline V lookup: CDR1 MDHEN, CDR2 SYDVKM. The CDR3 runs 17 residues. Trimming at V came to 5 bases and at J to 3 bases, leaving 12 bases not matched to a gene. The CDR3 is CASSRELAGARDYEQYF. In DNA form, the CDR3 reads TGTGCCAGCAGTCGGGAACTAGCGGGAGCCCGTGACTACGAGCAGTACTTC.

This clonotype has a count of ten or more. J is TRBJ2-7 and V is TRBV20-1; TRBD2 matches 11 bases. Germline V lookup: CDR1 DFQATT, CDR2 SNEGSKA (reference sequence). The CDR3 consists of 13 residues. J was trimmed by 7 bases and V by 1 base; bases with no gene match: 3. The chain's CDR3 is CSARGTSGLEQYF. CDR3 DNA sequence: TGCAGTGCTAGAGGGACTAGCGGGCTTGAGCAGTACTTC.

This clonotype was counted between two and nine times. The chain combines TRBV4-3 with TRBJ2-1; D unclear. CDR3 length: 14 residues. Trimming cost V 2 bases and J 3 bases, with 8 bases left between them. Germline V gene sequence: CDR1 LGHNA, CDR2 YSLEER. CDR3 loop: CASSQSKGYNEQFF. In nucleotides, the CDR3 is TGCGCCAGCAGCCAAAGTAAAGGCTACAATGAGCAGTTCTTC.

The chain links TRBV5-1 to TRBJ2-3, with TRBD2 matching 9 bases. The CDR3 loop spans 17 amino acids. Germline V lookup: CDR1 SGHRS, CDR2 YFSETQ. Trimming took 3 bases from V and 4 from J; bases not matched to a gene: 12. The CDR3 DNA reads TGCGCCAGCAGCTCTGCCGGGGCGGGAGGGTTAGCAGATACGCAGTATTTT. Translating it yields CASSSAGAGGLADTQYF.

This clonotype was picked up a small number of times. The chain has TRBV5-1 and TRBJ2-3, with D perhaps assigned TRBD1 or TRBD2 (5 bases each). CDR1 and CDR2 (germline): SGHRS, YFSETQ. This CDR3 spans 13 amino acids. V was cut by 5 bases and J by 2 bases, with 9 bases left in between. This CDR3 reads CASRGVFTDTQYF. CDR3 bases: TGCGCCAGCAGGGGGGTGTTCACAGATACGCAGTATTTT. Supplemented by reference TRBV5-1 and TRBJ2-3, the full variable domain reads KAGVTQTPRYLIKTRGQQVTLSCSPISGHRSVSWYQQTPGQGLQFLFEYFSETQRNKGNFPGRFSGRQFSNSRSEMNVSTLELGDSALYLCASRGVFTDTQYFGPGTRLTVL.